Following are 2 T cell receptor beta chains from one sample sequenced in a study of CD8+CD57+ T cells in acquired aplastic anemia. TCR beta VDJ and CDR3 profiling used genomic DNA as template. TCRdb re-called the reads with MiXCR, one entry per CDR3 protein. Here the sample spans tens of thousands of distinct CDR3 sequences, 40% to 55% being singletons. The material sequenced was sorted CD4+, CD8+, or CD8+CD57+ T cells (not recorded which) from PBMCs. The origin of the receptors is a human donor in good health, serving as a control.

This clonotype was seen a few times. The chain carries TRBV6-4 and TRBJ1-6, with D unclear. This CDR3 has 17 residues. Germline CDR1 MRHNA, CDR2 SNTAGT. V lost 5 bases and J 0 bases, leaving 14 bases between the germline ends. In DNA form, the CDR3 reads TGTGCCAGCAGTCGACTCACGGTGAGCTCCTATAATTCACCCCTCCACTTT. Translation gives CASSRLTVSSYNSPLHF.

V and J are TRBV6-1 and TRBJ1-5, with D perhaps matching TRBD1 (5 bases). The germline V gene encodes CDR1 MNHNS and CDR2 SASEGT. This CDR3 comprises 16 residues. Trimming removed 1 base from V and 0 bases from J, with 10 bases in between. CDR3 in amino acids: CASSEDDSYSNQPQHF. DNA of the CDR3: TGTGCCAGCAGTGAAGATGACAGCTATAGCAATCAGCCCCAGCATTTT.